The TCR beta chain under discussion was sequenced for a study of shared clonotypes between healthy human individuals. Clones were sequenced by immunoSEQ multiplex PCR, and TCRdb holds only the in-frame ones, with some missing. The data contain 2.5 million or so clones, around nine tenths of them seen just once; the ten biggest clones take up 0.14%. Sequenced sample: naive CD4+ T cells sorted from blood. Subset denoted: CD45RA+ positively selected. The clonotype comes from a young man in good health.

The CDR3 here is CASSPLATTYEQYF. The DNA of the CDR3 is TGTGCCAGCAGTCCCCTAGCCACGACCTACGAGCAGTACTTC. The V call is TRBV6-5, the J call TRBJ2-7; D is perhaps TRBD2 (5 bases). The V end lost 5 bases, the J end lost 2 bases, and 13 bases lay between the germline ends. CDR3 length: 14 amino acids. From germline, CDR1 is MNHEY and CDR2 SVGAGI.